This T cell receptor (beta chain) was obtained from a study of response to subunit inactivated influenza vaccine. Whole-study results and caveats: Few new T cells, the authors suggested, are recruited by each seasonal influenza vaccination.

Germline assignment: CDR1 SGHAT and CDR2 FQNNGV. The CDR3 is made up of 13 amino acids. The V gene lost 5 bases and the J gene lost 4 bases, with 11 bases spanning the gap. This clonotype has a handful of counts. Antigen: not known. TCRdb ran MiXCR on the RT-PCR reads and lists one entry per CDR3 protein. This table holds 650,000 to 800,000 distinct CDR3 sequences, over 11% found once. The chain employs TRBV11-2 and TRBJ1-1, with D tentatively TRBD1 (6 bases). The receptor comes from a middle-aged man who received an inactivated influenza vaccine. The specimen was PBMCs from blood, collected less than 15 days before vaccination. This CDR3 is CASSRDTGTEAFF. The CDR3 nucleotides are TGTGCCAGCAGCCGGGACACGGGCACTGAAGCTTTCTTT.